This entry lists 18 T cell receptor beta chains sequenced from one sample in a study of T-cell memory formation after mild COVID-19. TCRdb independently ran MiXCR on the 5' RACE reads; one entry per CDR3 protein. The repertoire consists of just under 350,000 distinct CDR3 sequences, with 10% to 15% occurring once and the leading ten covering about 20%. Material for sequencing was PBMCs or a T cell subset sorted from them (not recorded which). The receptors here all came from a man aged 18 to 35 who had mild COVID-19 (a few samples of this study predate the infection). Cell type and time point are not known.

The chain joins TRBV2 to TRBJ2-2; 11 positions match TRBD2. Trimming removed 6 bases from V and 3 bases from J; junction bases left unmatched: 9. The CDR3 sequence is 17 residues long. The germline gives CDR1 SNHLY, CDR2 FYNNEI. CDR3 bases: TGTGCCAGCAGCCCTACTAGCGGGGGTGGGTACACCGGGGAGCTGTTTTTT. Translation: CASSPTSGGGYTGELFF.

This clonotype occurred a few times. This sequence joins TRBV7-2 and TRBJ2-3; no firm D call. The CDR3 has 14 residues. With 3 bases removed from V and 2 bases from J, the gap between germline ends came to 9 bases. Germline lookup yields CDR1 SGHTA and CDR2 FQGNSA. CDR3 loop: CASSFNPHTDTQYF. The CDR3 DNA follows: TGTGCCAGCAGCTTTAACCCCCACACAGATACGCAGTATTTT.

Only a few counts were recorded for this clonotype. V gene TRBV14 combines with J gene TRBJ2-7, with D perhaps TRBD2 (6 bases). The germline CDR1 and CDR2 sequences are SGHDN and FVKESK. There are 15 residues in the CDR3. Trimming stripped 2 bases from V and 0 bases from J, with 11 bases between. CDR3 amino acids: CASSQFTGSSYEQYF. The CDR3 DNA reads as TGTGCCAGCAGCCAATTTACCGGGAGCTCCTACGAGCAGTACTTC.

This clonotype was detected once. The rearrangement links TRBV29-1 to TRBJ2-2; TRBD2 might be the D (5 bases). The CDR3 consists of 13 residues. V was cut by 5 bases and J by 0 bases, with 7 bases left in between. Germline loops: CDR1 SQVTM, CDR2 ANQGSEA. The CDR3 protein is CSVRGSNTGELFF. For the CDR3, the DNA is TGCAGCGTTAGAGGGTCGAACACCGGGGAGCTGTTTTTT.

The V call is TRBV29-1, the J call TRBJ1-2, with no clear D. CDR1 is SQVTM, CDR2 ANQGSEA, per germline. With 4 bases removed from V and 3 bases from J, the gap between germline ends came to 12 bases. The CDR3 length is 13 residues. In DNA, the CDR3 is TGCAGCGTTGCAGTCCGTAAGGACTATGGCTACACCTTC. It encodes CSVAVRKDYGYTF.

This clonotype was found once. V usage is TRBV6-2 or TRBV6-3 and J usage is TRBJ2-2; D might be TRBD1 or TRBD2, each matching 6 bases. The CDR3 extends over 18 amino acids. Trimming removed 7 bases at V and 5 bases at J, with 26 bases between. Germline V gives CDR1 MNHEY, CDR2 SVGEGT. CDR3 loop: CASTSDTGQGTPTGELFF. The CDR3 DNA follows: TGTGCCAGCACCTCAGACACAGGGCAGGGGACTCCTACCGGGGAGCTGTTTTTT.

The sample holds a few counts of this clonotype. The genes are TRBV7-3 and TRBJ1-3, with TRBD1 matching 9 bases. The CDR3 is made up of 15 amino acids. V lost 3 bases to trimming and J lost 2 bases; unmatched junction nucleotides: 2. CDR1 is SGHTA and CDR2 is FQGTGA in the germline V gene. CDR3 sequence: CASSFTGGPGNTIYF. For the CDR3, the DNA is TGTGCCAGCAGCTTTACAGGGGGCCCTGGAAACACCATATATTTT.

The J gene is TRBJ1-1, the V gene TRBV12-3 or TRBV12-4; D is unresolved. The CDR3 is 13 residues long. V gave up 3 bases and J gave up 4 bases, with 9 bases separating them. The CDR3, as DNA: TGTGCCAGCAGTTTGGCAGCTCTCACTGAAGCTTTCTTT. Protein product: CASSLAALTEAFF.

This clonotype was counted ten times or more. The chain uses TRBV6-5 and TRBJ2-5; 14 bases line up with TRBD2. The junction had 1 base not matched to a gene; V was cut back by 0 bases and J by 4 bases. Germline CDR1 reads MNHEY; CDR2 reads SVGAGI. This CDR3 contains 16 residues. In nucleotides, the CDR3 is TGTGCCAGCAGTTACTCCGGGACTAGCGGGGGAGAGACCCAGTACTTC. Translated, it gives CASSYSGTSGGETQYF.

The chain is built from TRBV15 and TRBJ2-5; 7 bases align to TRBD1. Germline V gene lookup returns CDR1 LNHNV and CDR2 YYDKDF (reference sequence). This CDR3 is built from 13 residues. J was trimmed by 4 bases and V by 5 bases; bases with no gene match: 4. In DNA, the CDR3 is TGTGCCACCAGCGCCCGGACAGGAGAGACCCAGTACTTC. Protein: CATSARTGETQYF. Full variable domain (rest looked up from reference TRBV15 and TRBJ2-5): DAMVIQNPRYQVTQFGKPVTLSCSQTLNHNVMYWYQQKSSQAPKLLFHYYDKDFNNEADTPDNFQSRRPNTSFCFLDIRSPGLGDTAMYLCATSARTGETQYFGPGTRLLVL.

The J gene is TRBJ2-1, the V gene TRBV30, with D perhaps TRBD2 (5 bases). CDR3 length: 11 residues. V was trimmed by 1 base and J by 10 bases, leaving 8 bases between them. Germline values: CDR1 GTSNPN, CDR2 SVGIG (reference sequence). CDR3: CAWSAGGEQFF. The CDR3 DNA sequence: TGTGCCTGGAGTGCCGGAGGAGAGCAGTTCTTC.

The chain carries TRBV5-1 and TRBJ2-2; D is ambiguous. Deletions cut 0 bases from V and 1 base from J, with 4 bases between. This CDR3 is 14 amino acids long. Germline lookup yields CDR1 SGHRS and CDR2 YFSETQ. CDR3: CASSLAMNTGELFF. The CDR3 DNA follows: TGCGCCAGCAGCTTGGCCATGAACACCGGGGAGCTGTTTTTT.

This clonotype was picked up a small number of times. The chain combines TRBV21-1 with TRBJ2-7; TRBD1 reflects the table's D call only, with no check against the DNA. TRBV21-1 is assigned pseudogene status. The CDR3 consists of 14 residues. The CDR3 loop is CASSIGDRTNEQYV. The CDR3 region has the DNA TGTGCCAGCAGCATAGGGGACAGGACCAACGAGCAGTACGTC.

V and J are TRBV24-1 and TRBJ2-3; D assignment may be TRBD1 or TRBD2 (5 bases each). This CDR3 is 13 amino acids long. The ends were cut back, 10 bases at V and 5 bases at J, with 15 bases in the middle. Germline V gives CDR1 KGHDR, CDR2 SFDVKD. The CDR3 protein is CATGRGPGDTQYF. In DNA form, the CDR3 reads TGTGCCACGGGGCGAGGGCCTGGAGATACGCAGTATTTT.

This clonotype was counted ten times or more. The chain carries TRBV4-2 and TRBJ2-5; no definite D call. V lost 1 base and J 5 bases, leaving 14 bases between the germline ends. The CDR3 length is 15 residues. From germline, CDR1 is LGHNA and CDR2 YNFKEQ. CDR3 in amino acids: CASSQGAPEVETQYF. Here the CDR3 DNA reads TGTGCCAGCAGCCAAGGGGCCCCAGAAGTCGAGACCCAGTACTTC.

This clonotype was found a few times. The CDR3 sequence is CSAIAGFGETQYF. CDR3 nucleotides: TGCAGTGCCATCGCTGGGTTTGGGGAGACCCAGTACTTC. The chain recombines TRBV20-1 with TRBJ2-5; no reliable D call. The length of the CDR3 is 13 residues. Between the trimmed V and J ends, which lost 6 bases and 5 bases, there was a span of 16 bases. The germline CDR1 and CDR2 sequences are DFQATT and SNEGSKA (reference sequence).

J is TRBJ1-5 and V is TRBV28; no clear D. From germline, CDR1 is MDHEN and CDR2 SYDVKM. The V end was cut by 1 base, the J end by 10 bases, with 17 bases between. The CDR3 has 15 residues. CDR3 amino acids: CASSLFKRFSDPQHF. CDR3 DNA sequence: TGTGCCAGCAGTTTATTTAAACGGTTCTCGGATCCCCAGCATTTT.

V gene TRBV29-1 combines with J gene TRBJ2-3; D gene uncertain. Per germline, CDR1 SQVTM and CDR2 ANQGSEA. Trimming left V 6 bases short and J 5 bases short, with 6 bases between. The CDR3 runs 10 residues. CDR3 sequence (DNA): TGCAGCGTGTGGGGAGATACGCAGTATTTT. Residues: CSVWGDTQYF.